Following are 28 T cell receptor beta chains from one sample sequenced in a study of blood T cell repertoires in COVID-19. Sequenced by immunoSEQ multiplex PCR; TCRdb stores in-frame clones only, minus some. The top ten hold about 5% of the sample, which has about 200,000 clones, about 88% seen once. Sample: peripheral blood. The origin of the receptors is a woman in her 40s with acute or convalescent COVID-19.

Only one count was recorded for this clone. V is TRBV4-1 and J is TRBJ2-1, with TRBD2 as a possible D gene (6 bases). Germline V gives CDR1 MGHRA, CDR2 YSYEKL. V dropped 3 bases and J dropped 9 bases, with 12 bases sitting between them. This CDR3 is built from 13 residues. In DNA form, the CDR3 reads TGCGCCAGCAGCCAGAGCTCGGAGGGTGAGCAGTTCTTC. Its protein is CASSQSSEGEQFF.

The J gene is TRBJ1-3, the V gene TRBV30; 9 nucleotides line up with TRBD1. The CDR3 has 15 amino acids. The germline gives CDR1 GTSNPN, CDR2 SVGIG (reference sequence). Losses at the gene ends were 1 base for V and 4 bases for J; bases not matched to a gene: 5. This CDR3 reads CAWSGGQGRGNTIYF. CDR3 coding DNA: TGTGCCTGGAGTGGGGGACAGGGTAGGGGAAACACCATATATTTT.

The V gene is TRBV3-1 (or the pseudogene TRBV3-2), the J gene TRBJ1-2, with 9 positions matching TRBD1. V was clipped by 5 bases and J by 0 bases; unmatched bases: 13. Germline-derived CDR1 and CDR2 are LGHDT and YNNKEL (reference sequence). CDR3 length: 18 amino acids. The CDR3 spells CASSTEPGTGPPNYGYTF. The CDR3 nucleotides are TGTGCCAGCAGCACCGAACCCGGGACAGGGCCCCCTAACTATGGCTACACCTTC.

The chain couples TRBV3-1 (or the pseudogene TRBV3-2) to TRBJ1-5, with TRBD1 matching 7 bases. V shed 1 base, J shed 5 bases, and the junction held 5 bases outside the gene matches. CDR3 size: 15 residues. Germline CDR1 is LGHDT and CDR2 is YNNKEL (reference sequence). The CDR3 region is CASSQGGGTYQPQHF. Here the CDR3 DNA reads TGTGCCAGCAGCCAAGGAGGGGGCACCTATCAGCCCCAGCATTTT.

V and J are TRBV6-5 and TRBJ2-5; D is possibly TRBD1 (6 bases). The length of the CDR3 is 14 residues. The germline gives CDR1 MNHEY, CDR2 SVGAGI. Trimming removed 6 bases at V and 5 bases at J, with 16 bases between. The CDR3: CASRTGIVGETQYF. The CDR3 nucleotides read TGTGCCAGCAGAACAGGGATCGTTGGGGAGACCCAGTACTTC.

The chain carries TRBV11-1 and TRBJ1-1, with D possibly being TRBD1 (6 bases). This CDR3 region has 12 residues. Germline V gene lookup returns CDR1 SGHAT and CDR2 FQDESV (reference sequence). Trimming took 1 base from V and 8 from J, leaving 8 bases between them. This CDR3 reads CASSLDRDEAFF. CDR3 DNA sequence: TGTGCCAGCAGCTTAGACAGGGACGAAGCTTTCTTT.

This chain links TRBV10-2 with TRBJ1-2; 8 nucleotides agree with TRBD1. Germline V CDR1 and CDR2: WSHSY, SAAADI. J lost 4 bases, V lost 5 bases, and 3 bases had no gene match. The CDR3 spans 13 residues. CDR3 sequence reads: CASSLGQGYGYTF. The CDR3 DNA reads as TGCGCCAGCAGTCTAGGACAGGGCTATGGCTACACCTTC.

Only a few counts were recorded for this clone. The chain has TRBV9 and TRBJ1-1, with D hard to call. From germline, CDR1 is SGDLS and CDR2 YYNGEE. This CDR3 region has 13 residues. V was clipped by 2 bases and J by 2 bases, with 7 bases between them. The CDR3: CASSVLPNTEAFF. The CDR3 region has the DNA TGTGCCAGCAGCGTGCTACCAAACACTGAAGCTTTCTTT.

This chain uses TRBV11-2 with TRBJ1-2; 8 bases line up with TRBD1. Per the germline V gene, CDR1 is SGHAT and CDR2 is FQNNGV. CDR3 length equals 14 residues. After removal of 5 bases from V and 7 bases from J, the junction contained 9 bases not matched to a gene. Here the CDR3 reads CASSGRGQVAGYTF. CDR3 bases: TGTGCCAGCAGCGGCAGGGGACAGGTGGCTGGCTACACCTTC.

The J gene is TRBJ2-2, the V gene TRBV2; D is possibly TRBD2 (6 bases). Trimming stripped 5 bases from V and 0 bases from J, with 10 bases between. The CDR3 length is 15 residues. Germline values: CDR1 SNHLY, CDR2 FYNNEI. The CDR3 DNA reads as TGTGCCAGCAGTCCGGGACTGGCGAACACCGGGGAGCTGTTTTTT. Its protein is CASSPGLANTGELFF.

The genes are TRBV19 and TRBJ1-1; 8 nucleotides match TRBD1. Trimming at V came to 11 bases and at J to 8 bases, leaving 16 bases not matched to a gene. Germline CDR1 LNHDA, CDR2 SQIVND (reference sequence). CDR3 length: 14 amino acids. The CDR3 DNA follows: TGTGCCTCCCGGGGAACAGGGGGAAAACCCGAAGCTTTCTTT. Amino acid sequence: CASRGTGGKPEAFF.

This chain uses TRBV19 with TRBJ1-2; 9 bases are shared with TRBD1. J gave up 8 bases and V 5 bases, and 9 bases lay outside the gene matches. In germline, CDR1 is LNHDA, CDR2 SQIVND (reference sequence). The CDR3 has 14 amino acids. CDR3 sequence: CASSGDREFGGYTF. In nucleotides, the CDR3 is TGTGCCAGTAGTGGGGACAGGGAATTTGGAGGCTACACCTTC.

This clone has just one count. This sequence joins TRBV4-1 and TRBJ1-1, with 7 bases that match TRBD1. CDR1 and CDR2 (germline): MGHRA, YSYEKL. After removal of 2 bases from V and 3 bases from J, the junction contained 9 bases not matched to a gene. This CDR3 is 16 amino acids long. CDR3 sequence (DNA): TGCGCCAGCAGCCAACTTAACAGGGGTTTGGACACTGAAGCTTTCTTT. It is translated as CASSQLNRGLDTEAFF.

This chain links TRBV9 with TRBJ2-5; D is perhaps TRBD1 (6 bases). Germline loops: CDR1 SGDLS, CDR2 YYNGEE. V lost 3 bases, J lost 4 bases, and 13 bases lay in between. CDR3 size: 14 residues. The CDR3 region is CASSGTGTRETQYF. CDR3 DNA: TGTGCCAGCAGCGGAACAGGGACCCGAGAGACCCAGTACTTC.

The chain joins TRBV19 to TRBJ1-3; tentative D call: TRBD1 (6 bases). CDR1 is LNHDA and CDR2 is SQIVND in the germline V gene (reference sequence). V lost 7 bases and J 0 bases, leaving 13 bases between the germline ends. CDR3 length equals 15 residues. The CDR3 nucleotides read TGTGCCAGTACTCGGACAGCCGGCTCTGGAAACACCATATATTTT. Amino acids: CASTRTAGSGNTIYF.

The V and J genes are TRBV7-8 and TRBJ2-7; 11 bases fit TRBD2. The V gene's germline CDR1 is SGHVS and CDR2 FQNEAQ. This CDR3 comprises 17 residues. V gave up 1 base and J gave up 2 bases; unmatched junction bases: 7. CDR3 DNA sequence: TGTGCCAGCAGCTTAGGGGGACTAGCGGCTCGCCCCTACGAGCAGTACGTC. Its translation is CASSLGGLAARPYEQYV.

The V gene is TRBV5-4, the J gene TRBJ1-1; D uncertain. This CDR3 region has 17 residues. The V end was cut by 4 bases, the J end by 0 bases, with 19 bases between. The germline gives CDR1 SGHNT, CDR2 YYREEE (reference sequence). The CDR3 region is CASSGQLGVSMNTEAFF. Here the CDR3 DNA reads TGTGCCAGCAGCGGCCAGTTAGGAGTTAGCATGAACACTGAAGCTTTCTTT.

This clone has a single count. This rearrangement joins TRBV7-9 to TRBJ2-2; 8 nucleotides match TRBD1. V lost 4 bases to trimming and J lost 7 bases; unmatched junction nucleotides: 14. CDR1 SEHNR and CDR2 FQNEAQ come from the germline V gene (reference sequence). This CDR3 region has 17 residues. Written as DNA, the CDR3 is TGTGCCAGCAGCTCACCTCGCGCAGGGGGCAGGGACGGGGAGCTGTTTTTT. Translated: CASSSPRAGGRDGELFF.

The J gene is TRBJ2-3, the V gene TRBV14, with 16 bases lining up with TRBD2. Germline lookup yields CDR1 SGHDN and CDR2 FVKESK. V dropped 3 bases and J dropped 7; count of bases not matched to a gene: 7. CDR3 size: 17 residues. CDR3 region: CASSQAPGLAGGYTQYF. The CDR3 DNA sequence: TGTGCCAGCAGCCAGGCGCCGGGACTAGCGGGGGGGTATACGCAGTATTTT.

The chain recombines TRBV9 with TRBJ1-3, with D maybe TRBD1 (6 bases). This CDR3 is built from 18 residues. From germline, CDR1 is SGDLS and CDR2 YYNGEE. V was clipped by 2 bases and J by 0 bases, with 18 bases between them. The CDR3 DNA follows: TGTGCCAGCAGCGTCGGGACGGAGACAGGAAGCTCTGGAAACACCATATATTTT. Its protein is CASSVGTETGSSGNTIYF.

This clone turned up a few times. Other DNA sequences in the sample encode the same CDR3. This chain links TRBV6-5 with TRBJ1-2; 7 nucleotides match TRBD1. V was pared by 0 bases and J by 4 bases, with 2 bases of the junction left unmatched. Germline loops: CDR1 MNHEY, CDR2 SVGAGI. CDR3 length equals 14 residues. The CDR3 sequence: CASSYSGQLYGYTF. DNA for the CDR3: TGTGCCAGCAGTTACTCGGGACAGCTCTATGGCTACACCTTC.

Here the CDR3 reads CASSLSPGPNQPQHF. The DNA of the CDR3 is TGTGCCAGCAGCTTAAGCCCAGGGCCCAATCAGCCCCAGCATTTT. The chain couples TRBV7-7 to TRBJ1-5; a weak D match, TRBD1 (5 bases). The V end lost 2 bases, the J end lost 3 bases, and 11 bases lay between the germline ends. Germline assignment: CDR1 SSHAT and CDR2 FNYEAQ (reference sequence). There are 15 residues in the CDR3.

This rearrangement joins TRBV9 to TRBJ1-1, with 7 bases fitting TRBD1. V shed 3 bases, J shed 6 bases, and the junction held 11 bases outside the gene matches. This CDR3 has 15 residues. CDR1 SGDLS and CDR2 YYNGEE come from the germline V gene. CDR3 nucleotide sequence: TGTGCCAGCAGCGGGTCGAGGATTAGGGGGCCTGAAGCTTTCTTT. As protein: CASSGSRIRGPEAFF.

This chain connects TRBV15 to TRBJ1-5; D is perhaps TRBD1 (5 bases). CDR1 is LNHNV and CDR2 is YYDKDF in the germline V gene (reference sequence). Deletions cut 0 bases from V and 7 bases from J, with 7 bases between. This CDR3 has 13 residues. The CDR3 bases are TGTGCCACCAGCAGAGACAGGGCCCAGCCCCAGCATTTT. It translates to CATSRDRAQPQHF. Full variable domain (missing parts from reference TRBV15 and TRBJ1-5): DAMVIQNPRYQVTQFGKPVTLSCSQTLNHNVMYWYQQKSSQAPKLLFHYYDKDFNNEADTPDNFQSRRPNTSFCFLDIRSPGLGDTAMYLCATSRDRAQPQHFGDGTRLSIL.

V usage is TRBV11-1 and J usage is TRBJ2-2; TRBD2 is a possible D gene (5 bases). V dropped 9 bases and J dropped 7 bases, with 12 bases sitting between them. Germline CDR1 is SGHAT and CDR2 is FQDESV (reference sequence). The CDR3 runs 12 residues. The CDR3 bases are TGTGCCAGTAAGGACTCGGACGGGGAGCTGTTTTTT. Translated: CASKDSDGELFF. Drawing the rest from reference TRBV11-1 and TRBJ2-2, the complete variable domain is EAEVAQSPRYKITEKSQAVAFWCDPISGHATLYWYRQILGQGPELLVQFQDESVVDDSQLPKDRFSAERLKGVDSTLKIQPAELGDSAMYLCASKDSDGELFFGEGSRLTVL.

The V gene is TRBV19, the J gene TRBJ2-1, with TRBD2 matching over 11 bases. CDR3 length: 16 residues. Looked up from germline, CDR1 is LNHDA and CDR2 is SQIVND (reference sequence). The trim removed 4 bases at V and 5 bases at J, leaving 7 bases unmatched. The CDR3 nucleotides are TGTGCCAGTAGTACAGCTAGCGGGGGGAATCACAATGAGCAGTTCTTC. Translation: CASSTASGGNHNEQFF. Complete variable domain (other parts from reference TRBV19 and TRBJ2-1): DGGITQSPKYLFRKEGQNVTLSCEQNLNHDAMYWYRQDPGQGLRLIYYSQIVNDFQKGDIAEGYSVSREKKESFPLTVTSAQKNPTAFYLCASSTASGGNHNEQFFGPGTRLTVL.

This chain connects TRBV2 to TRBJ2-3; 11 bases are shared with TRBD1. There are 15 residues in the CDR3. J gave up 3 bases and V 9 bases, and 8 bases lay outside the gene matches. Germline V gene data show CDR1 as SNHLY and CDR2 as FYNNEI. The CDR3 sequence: CARVPGQGGTDTQYF. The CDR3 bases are TGTGCCAGGGTCCCGGGACAGGGGGGAACAGATACGCAGTATTTT.

The CDR3 DNA sequence: TGTGCCTGGAGTGGACAGCAGGAAGCTTTCTTT. It is translated as CAWSGQQEAFF. The V and J genes are TRBV30 and TRBJ1-1, with TRBD1 as a possible D gene (5 bases). From germline, CDR1 is GTSNPN and CDR2 SVGIG (reference sequence). Trimming stripped 1 base from V and 8 bases from J, with 8 bases between. This CDR3 contains 11 residues.